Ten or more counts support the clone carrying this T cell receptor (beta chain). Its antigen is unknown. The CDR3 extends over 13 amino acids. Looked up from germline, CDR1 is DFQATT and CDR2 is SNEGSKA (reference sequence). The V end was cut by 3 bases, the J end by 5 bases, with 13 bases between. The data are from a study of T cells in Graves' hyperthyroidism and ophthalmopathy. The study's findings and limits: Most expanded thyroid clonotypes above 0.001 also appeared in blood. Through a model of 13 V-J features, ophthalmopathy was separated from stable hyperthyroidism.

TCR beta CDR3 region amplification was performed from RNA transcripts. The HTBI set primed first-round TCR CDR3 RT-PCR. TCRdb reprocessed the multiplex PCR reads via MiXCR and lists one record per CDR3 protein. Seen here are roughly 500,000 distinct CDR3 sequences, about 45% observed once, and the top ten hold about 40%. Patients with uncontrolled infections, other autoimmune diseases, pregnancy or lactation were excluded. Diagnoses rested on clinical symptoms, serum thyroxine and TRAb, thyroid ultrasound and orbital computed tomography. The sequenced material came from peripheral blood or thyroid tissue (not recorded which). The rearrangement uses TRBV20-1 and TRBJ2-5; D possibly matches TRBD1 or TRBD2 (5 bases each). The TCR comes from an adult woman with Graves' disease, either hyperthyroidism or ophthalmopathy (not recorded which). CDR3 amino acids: CSARFWGKETQYF. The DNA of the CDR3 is TGCAGTGCTAGGTTCTGGGGGAAGGAGACCCAGTACTTC.